These T cell receptor beta chains were read from a single sample in a study of cytomegalovirus exposure and HLA in healthy donors. Produced via immunoSEQ multiplex PCR; TCRdb's table is partial and in-frame only. The sample lists just over 150,000 clones, approximately 80% occurring once. The sample taken for sequencing was PBMCs. The receptors were sampled from a man aged 18-30 years in good health and CMV-seronegative. Each CDR3 is given with its conserved first and last residue.

length | J | V | CDR3
14 | TRBJ2-7 | TRBV4-1 | CASSQGTGFYEQYF
14 | TRBJ2-7 | TRBV7-2 | CASSPTTGSYEQYF
14 | TRBJ2-1 | TRBV7-2 | CASGGRVVYNEQFF
16 | TRBJ1-6 | TRBV19 | CASSIGTSGFNSPLHF
15 | TRBJ2-7 | TRBV9 | CASSVGQGASYEQYF
16 | TRBJ1-5 | TRBV19 | CASTGTGFLSNQPQHF
20 | TRBJ2-7 | TRBV9 | CASSVSGLRGCRTPTYEQYF
15 | TRBJ2-7 | TRBV9 | CASSVGGQGAYEQYF
15 | TRBJ2-7 | TRBV5-5 | CASSRGGRGSYEQYF
16 | TRBJ1-2 | TRBV19 | CASIQPPGAPWYGYTF
15 | TRBJ1-1 | TRBV28 | CASSPIPGQGAKAFF
15 | TRBJ2-1 | TRBV27 | CASSSSPGTGPEQFF
13 | TRBJ1-2 | TRBV29-1 | CSVETGGRYGYTF
16 | TRBJ2-7 | TRBV19 | CASSPSPTGVGYEQYF
15 | TRBJ1-5 | TRBV7-2 | CASSLTGGRRQPQHF
16 | TRBJ1-5 | TRBV4-1 | CASSQVVRPSNQPQHF
13 | TRBJ2-4 | TRBV6-1 | CASDGLAKNIQYF